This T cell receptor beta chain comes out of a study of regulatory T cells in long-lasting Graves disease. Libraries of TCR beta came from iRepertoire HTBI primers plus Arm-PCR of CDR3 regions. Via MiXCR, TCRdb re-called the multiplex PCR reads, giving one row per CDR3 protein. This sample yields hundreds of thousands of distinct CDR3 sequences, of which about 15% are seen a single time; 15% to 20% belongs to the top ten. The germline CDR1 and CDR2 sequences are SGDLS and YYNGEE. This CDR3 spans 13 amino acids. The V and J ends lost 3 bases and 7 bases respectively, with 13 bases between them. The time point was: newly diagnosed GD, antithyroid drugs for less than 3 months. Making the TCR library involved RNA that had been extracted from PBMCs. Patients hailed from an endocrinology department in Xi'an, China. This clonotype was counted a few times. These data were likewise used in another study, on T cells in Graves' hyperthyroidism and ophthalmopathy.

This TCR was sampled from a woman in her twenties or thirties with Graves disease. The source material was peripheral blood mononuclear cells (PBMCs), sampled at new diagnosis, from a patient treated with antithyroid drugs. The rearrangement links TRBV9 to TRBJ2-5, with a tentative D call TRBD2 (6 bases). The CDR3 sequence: CASSEGTVGTQYF. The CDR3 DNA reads TGTGCCAGCAGCGAGGGGACTGTGGGGACCCAGTACTTC. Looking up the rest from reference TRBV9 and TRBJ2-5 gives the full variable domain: DSGVTQTPKHLITATGQRVTLRCSPRSGDLSVYWYQQSLDQGLQFLIQYYNGEERAKGNILERFSAQQFPDLHSELNLSSLELGDSALYFCASSEGTVGTQYFGPGTRLLVL.